Each of the 5 T cell receptor beta chains below was sequenced from the same sample in a study of blood T cell repertoires in COVID-19. Libraries were prepared by immunoSEQ multiplex PCR; TCRdb keeps only in-frame clonotypes and omits some of them. The profile shows some 100,000 clones, around 87% of them singletons. Sequenced input: peripheral blood. These receptors were taken from a human donor in a cohort sampled during active COVID-19.

The chain recombines TRBV27 with TRBJ1-3; TRBD1 matches 11 bases. Germline-derived CDR1 and CDR2 are MNHEY and SMNVEV (reference sequence). CDR3 length: 16 residues. V gave up 5 bases and J gave up 4 bases; unmatched junction bases: 7. The CDR3 sequence: CASSPWTGGLGNTIYF. For the CDR3, the DNA is TGTGCCAGCAGTCCCTGGACAGGGGGCTTAGGAAACACCATATATTTT.

The J gene is TRBJ1-4, the V gene TRBV11-2, with D hard to call. Trimming pared 5 bases from V and 6 bases from J, leaving 19 bases between. This CDR3 contains 16 residues. In germline, CDR1 is SGHAT, CDR2 FQNNGV. The CDR3 region is CASSPARGGMYEKLFF. For the CDR3, the DNA is TGTGCCAGCAGCCCCGCCCGGGGAGGGATGTATGAAAAACTGTTTTTT.

The chain joins TRBV7-9 to TRBJ1-4; a weak D match, TRBD1 (6 bases). This CDR3 has 15 amino acids. CDR1 and CDR2 (germline): SEHNR, FQNEAQ (reference sequence). V was cut by 5 bases and J by 8 bases, with 18 bases left in between. The CDR3 region is CASSTRTGTPEKLFF. In DNA form, the CDR3 reads TGTGCCAGCAGCACCCGAACAGGGACCCCAGAAAAACTGTTTTTT.

This clone was seen just once. The rearrangement links TRBV11-2 to TRBJ2-1; possible D gene TRBD2, 7 bases. The CDR3 is 17 amino acids. Germline CDR1 SGHAT, CDR2 FQNNGV. The V gene lost 5 bases and the J gene lost 7 bases, with 24 bases spanning the gap. In DNA, the CDR3 is TGTGCCAGCAGCCCGGCCCCGGGGGGCCCACTGGGGAATGAGCAGTTCTTC. This sequence encodes CASSPAPGGPLGNEQFF.

CDR3 DNA: TGTGCCAGTAGTATAGCGGGGGGGAGCTACGAGCAGTACTTC. Encoded protein: CASSIAGGSYEQYF. The chain uses TRBV19 and TRBJ2-7; the match to TRBD2 covers 8 bases. Trimming cost V 1 base and J 3 bases; bases outside gene matches: 2. CDR1 is LNHDA, CDR2 SQIVND, per germline (reference sequence). The CDR3 is 14 amino acids.